A selection of T cell receptor beta chains follows, all from one sample in a study of T cells after posttransplantation cyclophosphamide. Clones were read by immunoSEQ multiplex PCR, and TCRdb kept only the in-frame ones, dropping some. The repertoire holds 7,500 to 10,000 clones, with 95% to 98% as singletons. Specimen: naive CD4+ T cells sorted from PBMCs. These receptors were taken from a woman between 55 and 75 years old in good health, CMV-negative, and a related stem cell transplant donor. The CDR3 runs from the conserved cysteine through the conserved F or W. D genes are given only for firm matches. Some rows have no size entry. The others give once, few or many, or a class for an expanded clone.

abundance: .; d_gene: TRBD1; j_gene: TRBJ2-7; v_gene: TRBV19; CDR3nt: TGTGCCAGTAGTGGAACAGGGGGCGCGTACGAGCAGTACTTC; CDR3aa: CASSGTGGAYEQYF
abundance: .; d_gene: .; j_gene: TRBJ2-2; v_gene: TRBV7-3; CDR3nt: TGTGCCAGCAGCTTATTAGCGGATAACACCGGGGAGCTGTTTTTT; CDR3aa: CASSLLADNTGELFF
abundance: .; d_gene: .; j_gene: TRBJ2-1; v_gene: TRBV4-2; CDR3nt: TGTGCCAGCAGCCCGCTTCTAGCGCTGGGGAAGAGTGAGCAGTTCTTC; CDR3aa: CASSPLLALGKSEQFF
abundance: .; d_gene: TRBD2; j_gene: TRBJ2-2; v_gene: TRBV6-6; CDR3nt: TGTGCCAGCAGCAGCGTAGCGGGACACGGGGAGCTGTTTTTT; CDR3aa: CASSSVAGHGELFF
abundance: once; d_gene: .; j_gene: TRBJ1-5; v_gene: TRBV28; CDR3nt: TGTGCCAGCAGTTTTCTCCGGCAGCCCCAGCATTTT; CDR3aa: CASSFLRQPQHF
abundance: .; d_gene: TRBD1; j_gene: TRBJ2-1; v_gene: TRBV19; CDR3nt: TGTGCCAGTACCAATAAAAGACAGGGGGTAAACAATGAGCAGTTCTTC; CDR3aa: CASTNKRQGVNNEQFF
abundance: .; d_gene: TRBD1; j_gene: TRBJ1-1; v_gene: TRBV6-1; CDR3nt: TGTGCCAGCAAAAATAACAGGGGGAACACTGAAGCTTTCTTT; CDR3aa: CASKNNRGNTEAFF
abundance: .; d_gene: TRBD1; j_gene: TRBJ1-1; v_gene: TRBV5-1; CDR3nt: TGCGCCAGCAGCCTGGGCCCCCTGGCGGACAGGAGGAACACTGAAGCTTTCTTT; CDR3aa: CASSLGPLADRRNTEAFF
abundance: once; d_gene: .; j_gene: TRBJ1-4; v_gene: TRBV2; CDR3nt: TGTGCCAGCAGTGAAGCGCTCCACCGGAATGAAAAACTGTTTTTT; CDR3aa: CASSEALHRNEKLFF
abundance: .; d_gene: .; j_gene: TRBJ2-1; v_gene: TRBV5-1; CDR3nt: TGCGCCAGCAGCTTACCACAGTACAATGAGCAGTTCTTC; CDR3aa: CASSLPQYNEQFF
abundance: .; d_gene: TRBD2; j_gene: TRBJ2-5; v_gene: TRBV7-2; CDR3nt: TGTGCCAGCAGCTCCCGTCGACTAGCGGGGGGGCAGGAGACCCAGTACTTC; CDR3aa: CASSSRRLAGGQETQYF
abundance: once; d_gene: TRBD2; j_gene: TRBJ2-3; v_gene: TRBV7-2; CDR3nt: TGTGCCAGCAGCAAAACTAGCGGGAGGGGGGATACGCAGTATTTT; CDR3aa: CASSKTSGRGDTQYF
abundance: .; d_gene: TRBD2; j_gene: TRBJ2-3; v_gene: TRBV28; CDR3nt: TGTGCCAGCAGTGTTACCCGACTAGCGGGGACCGATACGCAGTATTTT; CDR3aa: CASSVTRLAGTDTQYF
abundance: .; d_gene: TRBD2; j_gene: TRBJ2-1; v_gene: TRBV5-1; CDR3nt: TGCGCCAGCAGCAAGGAGGGGACTAGCGGGCAATCCCACAATGAGCAGTTCTTC; CDR3aa: CASSKEGTSGQSHNEQFF
abundance: .; d_gene: TRBD1; j_gene: TRBJ2-2; v_gene: TRBV5-6; CDR3nt: TGTGCCAGCAGCTTAAACCCAGGGGGCGTCACCGGGGAGCTGTTTTTT; CDR3aa: CASSLNPGGVTGELFF
abundance: .; d_gene: .; j_gene: TRBJ2-3; v_gene: TRBV11-3; CDR3nt: TGTGCCAGCAGCCCCGGCGGGGGCATTGGAGCAGATACGCAGTATTTT; CDR3aa: CASSPGGGIGADTQYF
abundance: .; d_gene: .; j_gene: TRBJ2-5; v_gene: TRBV6-6; CDR3nt: TGTGCCAGCAGCTACGGCCCCGGCACAGGGGAGACCCAGTACTTC; CDR3aa: CASSYGPGTGETQYF
abundance: .; d_gene: .; j_gene: TRBJ1-1; v_gene: TRBV6-5; CDR3nt: TGTGCCAGCAGTCGCGAGGGTAACACTGAAGCTTTCTTT; CDR3aa: CASSREGNTEAFF
abundance: .; d_gene: .; j_gene: TRBJ1-2; v_gene: TRBV2; CDR3nt: TGTGCCAGCAGCCTCATTGGGACAACTAACTATGGCTACACCTTC; CDR3aa: CASSLIGTTNYGYTF
abundance: .; d_gene: .; j_gene: TRBJ2-6; v_gene: TRBV5-1; CDR3nt: TGCGCCAGCAGCTTGGCCAGGTCTGGGGCCAACGTCCTGACTTTC; CDR3aa: CASSLARSGANVLTF
abundance: .; d_gene: TRBD1; j_gene: TRBJ2-7; v_gene: TRBV19; CDR3nt: TGTGCCAGTTCTACCCCCGGACAGGAAAAAGCCTACGAGCAGTACTTC; CDR3aa: CASSTPGQEKAYEQYF
abundance: .; d_gene: .; j_gene: TRBJ2-1; v_gene: TRBV5-6; CDR3nt: TGTGCCAGCAGCTTGGGTGGACTGACCTCCTACAATGAGCAGTTCTTC; CDR3aa: CASSLGGLTSYNEQFF
abundance: .; d_gene: .; j_gene: TRBJ2-1; v_gene: TRBV5-1; CDR3nt: TGCGCCAGCAGCTTGGAGGCCTTGAGGCACAATGAGCAGTTCTTC; CDR3aa: CASSLEALRHNEQFF